The 7 T cell receptor beta chains presented below share a single source sample, sequenced in a study of shared clonotypes between healthy human individuals. TCRdb keeps only in-frame clones here, not all; method: immunoSEQ multiplex PCR. The table shows 2 million to 2.5 million clones, with just over 90% occurring only once. Sequencing used naive CD4+ T cells from PBMCs. Subset defined: CD45RA+ positively selected. The receptor set was obtained from a man between 18 and 35 years old in good health. Some clones in this sample may be carry-over from other donors' samples.

CDR3 in DNA: TGTGCCAGCAGCGTAGGTTCAGCTAGCGGGAGTAGTCAGCAGTACTTC. Its translation: CASSVGSASGSSQQYF. The J gene is TRBJ2-7, the V gene TRBV9; 10 nucleotides match TRBD2. Looked up from germline, CDR1 is SGDLS and CDR2 is YYNGEE. J gave up 8 bases and V 0 bases, and 11 bases lay outside the gene matches. This CDR3 has 16 residues.

The chain has TRBV4-2 and TRBJ1-5; D gene uncertain. Germline-derived CDR1 and CDR2 are LGHNA and YNFKEQ. The CDR3 consists of 17 residues. The V end was cut by 1 base, the J end by 1 base, with 14 bases between. This chain's CDR3 is CASSQVWLGTSNQPQHF. The CDR3 bases are TGTGCCAGCAGCCAAGTTTGGTTGGGCACAAGCAATCAGCCCCAGCATTTT.

V and J are TRBV9 and TRBJ2-7; 10 nucleotides align to TRBD2. Germline values: CDR1 SGDLS, CDR2 YYNGEE. CDR3 size: 16 residues. V was pared by 3 bases and J by 0 bases, with 6 bases of the junction left unmatched. Here the CDR3 reads CASSATGTSVSYEQYF. As DNA, the CDR3 is TGTGCCAGCAGCGCAACCGGGACTAGCGTCTCCTACGAGCAGTACTTC.

The V and J genes are TRBV7-8 and TRBJ2-7; 10 bases map to TRBD2. CDR1 is SGHVS and CDR2 is FQNEAQ in the germline V gene. This CDR3 has 15 residues. After removal of 5 bases from V and 8 bases from J, the junction contained 12 bases not matched to a gene. The CDR3 sequence: CASSPQGLATNQQYF. The CDR3 DNA is TGTGCCAGCAGCCCGCAGGGACTAGCGACTAACCAGCAGTACTTC.

CDR3: CASSPGQLGTDTQYF. CDR3 sequence (DNA): TGTGCCAGCAGTCCCGGACAGTTAGGCACAGATACGCAGTATTTT. The V call is TRBV6-4, the J call TRBJ2-3, with D possibly TRBD1 on 6 matching bases. Germline V gene data show CDR1 as MRHNA and CDR2 as SNTAGT. The CDR3 spans 15 residues. V shed 5 bases and J shed 1 base, with 13 bases lying between them.

The chain uses TRBV11-2 and TRBJ2-2; D ambiguous. The germline V gene has CDR1 SGHAT and CDR2 FQNNGV. V gave up 2 bases and J gave up 1 base, with 14 bases separating them. There are 17 residues in the CDR3. This CDR3 is CASSLRLPARNTGELFF. In DNA form, the CDR3 reads TGTGCCAGCAGCTTACGGTTGCCAGCGAGGAACACCGGGGAGCTGTTTTTT.

The genes are TRBV14 and TRBJ2-3; D remains ambiguous. The V end lost 1 base, the J end lost 6 bases, and 5 bases lay between the germline ends. This CDR3 region has 12 residues. Germline-derived CDR1 and CDR2 are SGHDN and FVKESK. This CDR3 reads CASSQVHDTQYF. The CDR3 DNA sequence: TGTGCCAGCAGCCAAGTTCATGATACGCAGTATTTT.